The TCR beta chain under discussion was sequenced for a study of blood T cell repertoires in COVID-19 (dated by TCRdb to the early 2020s). For the wider study: Collaborator samples came from the United States, Italy and Spain and covered acute and convalescent phases of COVID-19. Where HLA class I and class II types were available, the types were taken from metadata supplied by the sample provider, not from assay-based typing. The material from the prospective study consisted of cDNA or gDNA derived from T cells, B-cell-depleted T cells, or PBMCs. Deeply sampled blood TCRbeta repertoires from subjects exposed to, actively infected with, or recovered from COVID-19 were included in the dataset. The repertoires were made available in a free public database intended to serve as a resource for research on the immune response to SARS-CoV-2. Sample metadata almost always included a de-identified subject ID, COVID-19 status, age in years and sex. Samples were obtained from the ongoing ImmuneRACE study (first 160 participants) and from 1,254 subjects provided by 6 global collaborators. The full study reports these points: The amount of clinical and demographic metadata varied by source and participant and was provided uncurated.

At one collaborating source in Seattle, patients were enrolled during active infection and were followed longitudinally through the course of disease. Each collaborating institution followed its own protocols to collect whole blood in K2EDTA tubes. Collaborator samples were shipped for TCRbeta analysis as frozen whole blood, isolated PBMCs, or DNA extracted from either sample type. Notes on this clone: Its binding antigen is unknown. Base qualities are not recorded, but no much larger clone differs from it by a single base.

The CDR3 numbers 13 residues from cysteine through phenylalanine. Only the CDR3 portion is preserved as DNA: 39 bases, with reading frame beginning at the first base. The germline V gene encodes CDR1 LNHDA and CDR2 SQIVND (reference sequence). V is reduced by 4 bases and J by 5 bases, leaving a spacing of 10 bases between them. TCRbeta CDR3 regions were amplified from genomic DNA using the immunoSEQ Assay, a bias-controlled multiplex PCR. The paper's data handling went like this. Within the assay, amplification of reference gene primers was used to estimate how many nucleated cells each sample contained. To quantify the absolute abundance of each unique TCRbeta CDR3 rearrangement, sequence reads were collapsed and filtered. For each sample, productive Simpson clonality was calculated as the square root of Simpson's diversity index across productive rearrangements. TCRdb stores this immuneACCESS table with in-frame sequences only. Part of the clones is absent; in the studies checked, under half of the shortfall reflects unresolved V genes, and no reason is known for the rest. V and J calls and clone size are as listed in that table; D and trimming were resolved from the DNA. Across this sample there are about 390,000 clones, with about 90% seen only once. The ten largest clones represent roughly 2% of the sample.

Sequenced: peripheral blood. The chain was built from TRBV19 and TRBJ2-3; TRBD2 might be the D gene, on 5 matching bases. The source is a woman in her sixties or seventies with COVID-19, enrolled during active disease. The nucleotides are TGTGCCAGTAGTACACAGAGGGAAGATACGCAGTATTTT. This codes for CASSTQREDTQYF.